This entry describes one T cell receptor (beta chain). Antigen specificity is unknown. This CDR3 contains 13 residues. Trimming took off 7 bases at V and 4 bases at J, with 10 bases between the two ends. The entry originates in a study of T-cell memory formation after mild COVID-19. TCR alpha and TCR beta cDNA libraries carrying sample barcodes and UMIs were produced by 5'RACE using constant-segment primers. TCRdb fed the 5' RACE reads into MiXCR, producing one record per CDR3 protein. The table records approximately 250,000 distinct CDR3 sequences, over 15% of them present only once. Whole-study results and caveats: Pre-infection memory contained some responding clones, which suggested that cross-reactive memory had joined. Day 37-peaking second-wave clones had unconfirmed SARS-CoV-2 specificity.

This TCR derives from a man younger than 35 who had mild COVID-19 (a few samples of this study predate the infection). Cell type and time point are not known. Sequencing was done on a sample of PBMCs or a T cell subset sorted from them (not recorded which). V usage is TRBV12-3 or TRBV12-4 and J usage is TRBJ2-2; no firm D call. The DNA for the CDR3 is TGTGCCAGCACCACTTTCGGCACCGGGGAGCTGTTTTTT. This encodes CASTTFGTGELFF.